This T cell receptor (beta chain) was captured by sequencing in a study of T cells in Graves' hyperthyroidism and ophthalmopathy. Points from the study as a whole: Ophthalmopathy was identified by the model a median approximately 6.9 months ahead of onset.

A remark on this clonotype: Antigen specificity is unknown.

RNA transcripts were the template for amplifying TCR beta CDR3 regions. Using the HTBI primer set, a first-round RT-PCR was run on the TCR CDR3. TCRdb processed the multiplex PCR reads anew with MiXCR; each CDR3 protein has one entry. The table has some 420,000 distinct CDR3 sequences, roughly 13% seen once. Hyperthyroidism of Graves' type that showed no ophthalmopathy progression within 18 months was stable. CDR1 and CDR2 (germline): SGHAT, FQNNGV. CDR3 length: 16 amino acids. With 0 bases removed from V and 3 bases from J, the gap between germline ends came to 12 bases. The V call is TRBV11-2, the J call TRBJ2-1, with D perhaps TRBD1 (7 bases). Sequencing was carried out using blood. This clonotype was obtained from a young woman with Graves' hyperthyroidism. The CDR3 spells CASSLDSQGGYNEQFF. The CDR3 nucleotides are TGTGCCAGCAGCTTAGATAGTCAGGGGGGCTACAATGAGCAGTTCTTC.